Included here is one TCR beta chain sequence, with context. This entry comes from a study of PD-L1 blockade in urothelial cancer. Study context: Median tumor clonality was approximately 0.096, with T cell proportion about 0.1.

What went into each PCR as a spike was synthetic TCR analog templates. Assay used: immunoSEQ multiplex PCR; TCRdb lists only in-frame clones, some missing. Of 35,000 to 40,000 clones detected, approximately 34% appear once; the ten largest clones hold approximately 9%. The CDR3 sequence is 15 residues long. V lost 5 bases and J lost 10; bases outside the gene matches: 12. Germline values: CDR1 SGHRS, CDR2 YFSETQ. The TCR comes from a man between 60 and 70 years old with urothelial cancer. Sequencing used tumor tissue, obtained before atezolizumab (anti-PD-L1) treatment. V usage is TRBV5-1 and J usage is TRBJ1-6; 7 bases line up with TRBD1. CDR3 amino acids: CASRESTGLGSPLHF. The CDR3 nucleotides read TGCGCCAGCAGGGAATCGACAGGGTTAGGATCACCCCTCCACTTT.